This is a list of T cell receptor beta chains from one sample in a study of T cell responses to AZD1222 COVID-19 vaccine. Using immunoSEQ multiplex PCR, the repertoire was profiled, and TCRdb retains in-frame clones only, with some absent. The table shows roughly 140,000 clones, with around nine tenths occurring only once. Sample: peripheral blood, taken on day 0 of MenACWY control vaccination. The receptors originated from an adult in good health. The CDR3 runs from the conserved cysteine through the conserved F or W. Clone sizes are given selectively: once, few, many, or a class where the clone is expanded.

j_call clone_size v_call cdr3_aa
TRBJ2-3 few TRBV7-9 CASSLLGYPDTQYF
TRBJ1-1 NA TRBV7-9 CASSPLDRVDTEAFF
TRBJ1-1 NA TRBV12-3/TRBV12-4 CASSLQGNTEAFF
TRBJ1-1 NA TRBV18 CASSPRTGGANTEAFF
TRBJ1-2 NA TRBV6-5 CASSDSGTGLYGYTF
TRBJ1-2 NA TRBV25-1 CASSVRLADGYTF
TRBJ2-7 NA TRBV6-2/TRBV6-3 CASSYDDYEQYF
TRBJ1-2 NA TRBV3-1/TRBV3-2 CASSKYWTNGYTF
TRBJ2-1 NA TRBV30 CAWSQSSNEQFF
TRBJ1-5 few TRBV19 CASTARGTGNQPQHF
TRBJ2-3 few TRBV11-2 CASSSLAGVRTDTQYF
TRBJ1-4 NA TRBV2 CATAREKLFF
TRBJ2-3 NA TRBV4-2 CASSQASGTSTDTQYF
TRBJ2-5 NA TRBV3-1/TRBV3-2 CASSARGRVQETQYF
TRBJ1-1 NA TRBV7-9 CASSPGLDTEAFF
TRBJ2-7 NA TRBV12-3/TRBV12-4 CASGDPYEQYF
TRBJ2-3 NA TRBV7-9 CASRVAGVGDTQYF
TRBJ1-3 NA TRBV18 CASSPPSWDRETGNTIYF
TRBJ2-1 NA TRBV10-2 CASSESAGYPYNEQFF
TRBJ2-1 NA TRBV7-2 CASSLRGTYNEQFF
TRBJ1-5 NA TRBV28 CASGTGGHSNQPQHF
TRBJ1-1 NA TRBV6-5 CASSYDRGVAEAFF
TRBJ2-5 NA TRBV10-3 CAARGTGTETQYF
TRBJ2-7 NA TRBV5-6 CASSLGTGDEQYF
TRBJ1-1 NA TRBV5-1 CASSSLPGQGILAFF
TRBJ2-3 NA TRBV27 CASSLLRGSTDTQYF
TRBJ1-1 NA TRBV6-5 CASSQGAEAFF
TRBJ2-3 NA TRBV2 CASSKPRGGGDTQYF
TRBJ1-2 NA TRBV20-1 CSASRQGVGGYTF
TRBJ1-3 NA TRBV15 CATSSPNPGSGNTIYF